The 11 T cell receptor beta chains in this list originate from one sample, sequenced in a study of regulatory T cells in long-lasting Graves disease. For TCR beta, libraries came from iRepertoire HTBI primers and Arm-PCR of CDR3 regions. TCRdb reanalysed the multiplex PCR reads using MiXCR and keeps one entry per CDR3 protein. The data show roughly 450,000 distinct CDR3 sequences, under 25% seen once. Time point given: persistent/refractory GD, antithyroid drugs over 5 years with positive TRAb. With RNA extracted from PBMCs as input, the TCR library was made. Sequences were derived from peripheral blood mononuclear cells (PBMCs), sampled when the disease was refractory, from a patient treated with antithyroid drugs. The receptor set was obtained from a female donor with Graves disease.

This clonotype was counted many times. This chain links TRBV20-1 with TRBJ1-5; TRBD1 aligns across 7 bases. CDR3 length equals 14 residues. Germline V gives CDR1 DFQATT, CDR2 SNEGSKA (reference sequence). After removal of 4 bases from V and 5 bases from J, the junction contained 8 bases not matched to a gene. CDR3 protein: CSATGDSNYQPQHF. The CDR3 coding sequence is TGCAGTGCTACCGGGGACAGCAATTATCAGCCCCAGCATTTT.

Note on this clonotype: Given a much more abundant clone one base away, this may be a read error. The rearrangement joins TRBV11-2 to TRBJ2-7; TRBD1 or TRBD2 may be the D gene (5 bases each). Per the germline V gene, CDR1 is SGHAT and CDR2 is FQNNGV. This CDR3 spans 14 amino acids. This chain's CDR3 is CASSNPGPIYGQYF. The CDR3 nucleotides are TGTGCCAGCAGTAATCCGGGACCGATTTACGGGCAGTACTTC.

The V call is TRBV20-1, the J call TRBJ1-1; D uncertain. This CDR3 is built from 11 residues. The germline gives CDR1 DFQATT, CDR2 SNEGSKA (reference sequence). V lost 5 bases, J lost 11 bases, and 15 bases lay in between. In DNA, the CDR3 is TGCAGTGCTCCCGAGGGCCCGAAGGCTTTCTTT. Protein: CSAPEGPKAFF.

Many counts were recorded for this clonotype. This chain's CDR3 is CASSLLGSGNTIYF. CDR3 DNA: TGTGCCAGCAGTTTGCTGGGCTCTGGAAACACCATATATTTT. The V gene is TRBV28, the J gene TRBJ1-3; D gene unclear. Germline V gene data show CDR1 as MDHEN and CDR2 as SYDVKM. The CDR3 contains 14 residues. The ends were cut back, 3 bases at V and 0 bases at J, with 6 bases in the middle.

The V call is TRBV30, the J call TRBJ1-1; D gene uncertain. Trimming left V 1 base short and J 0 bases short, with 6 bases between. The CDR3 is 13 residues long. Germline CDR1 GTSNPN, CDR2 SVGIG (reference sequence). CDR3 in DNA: TGTGCCTGGAGTGATTCCCTGAACACTGAAGCTTTCTTT. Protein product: CAWSDSLNTEAFF.

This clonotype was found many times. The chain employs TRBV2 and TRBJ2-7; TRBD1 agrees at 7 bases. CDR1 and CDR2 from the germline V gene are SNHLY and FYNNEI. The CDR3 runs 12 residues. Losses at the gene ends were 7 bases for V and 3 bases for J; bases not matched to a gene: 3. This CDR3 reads CASNRQGYEQYF. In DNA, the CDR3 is TGTGCCAGCAACCGACAGGGCTACGAGCAGTACTTC. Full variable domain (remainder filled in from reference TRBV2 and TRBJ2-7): EPEVTQTPSHQVTQMGQEVILRCVPISNHLYFYWYRQILGQKVEFLVSFYNNEISEKSEIFDDQFSVERPDGSNFTLKIRSTKLEDSAMYFCASNRQGYEQYFGPGTRLTVT.

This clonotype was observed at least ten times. CDR3 residues: CASSDRRALNTEAFF. CDR3 coding DNA: TGTGCCAGCAGTGATCGCCGGGCCTTAAACACTGAAGCTTTCTTT. V usage is TRBV6-1 and J usage is TRBJ1-1; D unresolved. CDR1 and CDR2 from the germline V gene are MNHNS and SASEGT. The CDR3 extends over 15 amino acids. Trimming took off 3 bases at V and 2 bases at J, with 13 bases between the two ends.

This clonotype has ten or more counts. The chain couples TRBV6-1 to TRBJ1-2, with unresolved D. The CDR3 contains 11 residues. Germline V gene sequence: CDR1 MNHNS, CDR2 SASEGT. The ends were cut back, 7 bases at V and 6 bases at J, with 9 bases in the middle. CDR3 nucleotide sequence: TGTGCCAGCACCTTAGGAAATGGCTACACCTTC. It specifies CASTLGNGYTF.

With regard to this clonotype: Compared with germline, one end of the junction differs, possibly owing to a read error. CDR3 protein: CASSLDDREIF. The CDR3 DNA reads TGTGCCAGCAGTTTAGACGACAGGGAGATTTTT. V usage is TRBV27 and J usage is TRBJ1-4; the match to TRBD1 covers 7 bases. The germline CDR1 and CDR2 sequences are MNHEY and SMNVEV (reference sequence). The CDR3 is 11 amino acids. Full variable domain (remainder filled in from reference TRBV27 and TRBJ1-4): EAQVTQNPRYLITVTGKKLTVTCSQNMNHEYMSWYRQDPGLGLRQIYYSMNVEVTDKGDVPEGYKVSRKEKRNFPLILESPSPNQTSLYFCASSLDDREIFGSGTQLSVL.

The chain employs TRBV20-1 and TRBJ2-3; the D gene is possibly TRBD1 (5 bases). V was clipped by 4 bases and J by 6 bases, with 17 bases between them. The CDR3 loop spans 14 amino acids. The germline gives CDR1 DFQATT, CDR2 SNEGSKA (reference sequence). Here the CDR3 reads CSAIAQGKGDTQYF. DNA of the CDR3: TGCAGTGCTATAGCCCAGGGAAAAGGGGATACGCAGTATTTT.

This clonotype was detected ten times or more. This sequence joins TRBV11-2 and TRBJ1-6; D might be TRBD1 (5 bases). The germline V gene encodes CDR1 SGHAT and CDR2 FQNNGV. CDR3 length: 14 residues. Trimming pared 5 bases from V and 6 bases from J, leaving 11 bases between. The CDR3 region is CASSAGTLNSPLHF. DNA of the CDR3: TGTGCCAGCAGCGCAGGGACGCTTAATTCACCCCTCCACTTT.